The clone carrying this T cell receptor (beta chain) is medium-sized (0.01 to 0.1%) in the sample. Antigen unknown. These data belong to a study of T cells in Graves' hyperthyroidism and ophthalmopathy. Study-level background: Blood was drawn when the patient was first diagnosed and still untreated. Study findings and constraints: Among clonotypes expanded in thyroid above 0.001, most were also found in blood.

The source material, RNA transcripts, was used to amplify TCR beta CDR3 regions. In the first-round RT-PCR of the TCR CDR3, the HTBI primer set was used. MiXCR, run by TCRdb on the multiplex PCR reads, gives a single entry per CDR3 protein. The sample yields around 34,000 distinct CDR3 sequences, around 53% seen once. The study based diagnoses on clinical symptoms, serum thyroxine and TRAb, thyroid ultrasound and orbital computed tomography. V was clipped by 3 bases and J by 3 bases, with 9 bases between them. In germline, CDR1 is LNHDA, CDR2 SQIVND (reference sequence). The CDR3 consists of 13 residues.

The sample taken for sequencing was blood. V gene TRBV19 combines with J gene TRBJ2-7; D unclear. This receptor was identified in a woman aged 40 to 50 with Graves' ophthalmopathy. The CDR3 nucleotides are TGTGCCAGTAGTATGCCAGAAAACTACGAGCAGTACTTC. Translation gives CASSMPENYEQYF.